This T cell receptor beta chain was identified in a study of T cell responses to AZD1222 COVID-19 vaccine. This CDR3 is built from 12 residues. Trimming pared 2 bases from V and 14 bases from J, leaving 10 bases between. Germline V gene lookup returns CDR1 MNHEY and CDR2 SVGEGT. The protocol was immunoSEQ multiplex PCR, while the TCRdb copy is restricted to in-frame clones and leaves out a portion. The sample has fewer than 110,000 clones; about 85% are singletons. The clonotype comes from an adult who received the AZD1222 COVID-19 vaccine. The rearrangement uses TRBV6-2 or TRBV6-3 and TRBJ1-6; D is uncertain. Sequencing was performed on peripheral blood, taken 28 days after the second AZD1222 dose. The chain's CDR3 is CASSYPMGSLHF. CDR3 coding DNA: TGTGCCAGCAGTTACCCTATGGGGTCCCTCCACTTT.